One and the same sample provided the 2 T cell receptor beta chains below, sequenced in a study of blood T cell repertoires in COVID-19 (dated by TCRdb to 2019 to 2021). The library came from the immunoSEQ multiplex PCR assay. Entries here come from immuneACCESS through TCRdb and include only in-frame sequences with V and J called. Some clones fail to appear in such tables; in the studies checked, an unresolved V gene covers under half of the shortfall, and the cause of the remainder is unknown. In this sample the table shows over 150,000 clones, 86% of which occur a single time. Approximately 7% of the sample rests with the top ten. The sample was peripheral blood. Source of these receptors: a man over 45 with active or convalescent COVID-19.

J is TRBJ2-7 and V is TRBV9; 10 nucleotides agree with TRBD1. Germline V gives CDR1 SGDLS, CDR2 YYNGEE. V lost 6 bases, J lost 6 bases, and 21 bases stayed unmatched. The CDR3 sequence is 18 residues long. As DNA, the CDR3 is TGTGCCAGCACCCCCGGACAGGGGGACCCTTCACGCCCTGTCGAGCAGTACTTC. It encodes CASTPGQGDPSRPVEQYF. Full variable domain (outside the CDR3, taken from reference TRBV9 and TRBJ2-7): DSGVTQTPKHLITATGQRVTLRCSPRSGDLSVYWYQQSLDQGLQFLIQYYNGEERAKGNILERFSAQQFPDLHSELNLSSLELGDSALYFCASTPGQGDPSRPVEQYFGPGTRLTVT.

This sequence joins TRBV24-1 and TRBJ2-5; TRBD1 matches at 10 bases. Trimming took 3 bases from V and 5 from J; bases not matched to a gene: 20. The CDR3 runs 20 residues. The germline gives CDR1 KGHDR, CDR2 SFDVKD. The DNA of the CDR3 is TGTGCCACCAGTGATCACCGGGACAGGGGTCACCTTGCCCCCCGGGAGACCCAGTACTTC. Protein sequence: CATSDHRDRGHLAPRETQYF.